This T cell receptor beta chain was obtained from a study of T cells in tuberculosis. About the research overall: The T cells targeted glucose monomycolate, a mycobacterial lipid, via CD1B.

Cells were sorted from thawed PBMC rested overnight and stained with GMM-loaded CD1B tetramer, viability dye and anti-CD3. C32 glucose monomycolate from Rhodococcus equi was loaded onto the CD1B tetramers. Before cryopreservation, the sorted PBMC lost their CD14-expressing monocytes. Sequencing of TCR-alpha and TCR-beta chains was unpaired. Some clones are missing from TCRdb's copy, which holds only in-frame ones; the method was immunoSEQ multiplex PCR. The table lists 85,000 to 90,000 clones, approximately 91% of them singletons. Regarding the study as a whole: T cells binding CD1B-GMM tetramer weakly possibly escaped the sort.

V was trimmed by 7 bases and J by 1 base, leaving 11 bases between them. Germline CDR1 reads SQVTM; CDR2 reads ANQGSEA. The CDR3 has 13 residues. This TCR came from an adult woman with latent tuberculosis. The source material was CD1b-GMM tetramer-negative cells sorted from PBMCs. This chain joins TRBV29-1 and TRBJ1-3; D is ambiguous. In DNA form, the CDR3 reads TGCAGCGCCCACCGGAGGTCTGGAAACACCATATATTTT. Protein: CSAHRRSGNTIYF. Full variable domain (rest looked up from reference TRBV29-1 and TRBJ1-3): SAVISQKPSRDICQRGTSLTIQCQVDSQVTMMFWYRQQPGQSLTLIATANQGSEATYESGFVIDKFPISRPNLTFSTLTVSNMSPEDSSIYLCSAHRRSGNTIYFGEGSWLTVV.